Below are 31 T cell receptor beta chains sequenced from a single sample in a study of blood T cell repertoires in COVID-19. Using immunoSEQ multiplex PCR, the repertoire was profiled, and TCRdb retains in-frame clones only, with some absent. The table includes fewer than 350,000 clones, roughly 85% detected once. The source material was peripheral blood. The receptors originated from a human donor in a cohort sampled during active COVID-19.

The rearrangement links TRBV6-6 to TRBJ1-6; possible D gene TRBD1, 5 bases. The ends were cut back, 6 bases at V and 8 bases at J, with 11 bases in the middle. The CDR3 has 13 residues. The V gene's germline CDR1 is MNHNY and CDR2 SVGAGI (reference sequence). CDR3 in amino acids: CASSPGLDSPLHF. Written as DNA, the CDR3 is TGTGCCAGCAGCCCAGGGTTGGATTCACCCCTCCACTTT.

The CDR3 reads CASSLGVDQPQHF. Here the CDR3 DNA reads TGTGCCAGCAGCCTCGGGGTCGATCAGCCCCAGCATTTT. The J gene is TRBJ1-5, the V gene TRBV3-1 (or the pseudogene TRBV3-2); no definite D call. The germline V gene has CDR1 LGHDT and CDR2 YNNKEL (reference sequence). V dropped 4 bases and J dropped 5 bases, with 9 bases sitting between them. The CDR3 length is 13 residues.

The genes are TRBV5-6 and TRBJ1-3, with D possibly being TRBD1 (5 bases). CDR3 length: 17 amino acids. V was shortened by 3 bases and J by 0 bases, with 16 bases between the two germline ends. CDR1 is SGHDT and CDR2 is YYEEEE in the germline V gene. CDR3 region: CASSWGSMGSSGNTIYF. CDR3 coding DNA: TGTGCCAGCAGCTGGGGCTCAATGGGGTCCTCTGGAAACACCATATATTTT.

The chain joins TRBV19 to TRBJ1-5, with D perhaps TRBD1 (5 bases). Germline loops: CDR1 LNHDA, CDR2 SQIVND (reference sequence). The CDR3 covers 16 residues. V was cut by 4 bases and J by 1 base, with 14 bases left in between. The CDR3 reads CASSKNTGESNQPQHF. DNA for the CDR3: TGTGCCAGTAGTAAAAATACGGGGGAAAGCAATCAGCCCCAGCATTTT.

The J gene is TRBJ2-3, the V gene TRBV6-4; 12 bases fit TRBD2. In germline, CDR1 is MRHNA, CDR2 SNTAGT. The J segment lost 4 bases and the V segment lost 2 bases, leaving 1 base of the junction unmatched. This CDR3 has 15 amino acids. The DNA for the CDR3 is TGTGCCAGCAGTGACCTAGCGGGGGGGGCAGATACGCAGTATTTT. Its translation: CASSDLAGGADTQYF.

The chain combines TRBV2 with TRBJ1-5; 10 positions match TRBD1. The CDR3 sequence is 15 residues long. Germline trimming cut 3 bases from V and 9 bases from J; bases unmatched to any gene: 8. The V gene's germline CDR1 is SNHLY and CDR2 FYNNEI. CDR3 amino acids: CASSDQGQGRGPQHF. CDR3 DNA sequence: TGTGCCAGCAGTGATCAGGGACAGGGGAGGGGGCCCCAGCATTTT.

This clone was counted between two and nine times. The chain uses TRBV15 and TRBJ1-2; D gene uncertain. The V end was cut by 1 base, the J end by 7 bases, with 13 bases between. There are 14 residues in the CDR3. Germline values: CDR1 LNHNV, CDR2 YYDKDF (reference sequence). The CDR3 sequence: CATSRGSSNLGYTF. As DNA, the CDR3 is TGTGCCACCAGCAGAGGATCGAGCAACCTTGGCTACACCTTC.

The V call is TRBV4-2, the J call TRBJ1-2, with no clear D. Trimming left V 1 base short and J 4 bases short, with 10 bases between. The CDR3 length is 14 residues. CDR1 is LGHNA, CDR2 YNFKEQ, per germline. The CDR3 DNA follows: TGTGCCAGCAGCCAAGGAGGGCAGTCCTATGGCTACACCTTC. It translates to CASSQGGQSYGYTF.

This rearrangement joins TRBV24-1 to TRBJ2-1; 9 bases match TRBD1. The CDR3 contains 14 residues. The germline CDR1 and CDR2 sequences are KGHDR and SFDVKD. The junction had 5 bases not matched to a gene; V was cut back by 4 bases and J by 8 bases. CDR3 sequence (DNA): TGTGCCACCAGTGAAGTGGGACAGGGATATGAGCAGTTCTTC. This codes for CATSEVGQGYEQFF.

The chain employs TRBV12-3 or TRBV12-4 and TRBJ1-2; D not resolved. This CDR3 has 11 residues. V lost 2 bases and J 13 bases, leaving 11 bases between the germline ends. The DNA of the CDR3 is TGTGCCAGCAGTTTACAGCGATTTACCACCTTC. This translates into CASSLQRFTTF.

V is TRBV6-1 and J is TRBJ1-2; D is unresolved. Trimming stripped 3 bases from V and 5 bases from J, with 10 bases between. The CDR3 has 13 amino acids. CDR1 MNHNS and CDR2 SASEGT come from the germline V gene. CDR3 residues: CASSEETAYGYTF. The CDR3 coding sequence is TGTGCCAGCAGTGAGGAGACGGCTTATGGCTACACCTTC.

The CDR3 spells CAWSVGRAGEKLFF. The DNA for the CDR3 is TGTGCCTGGAGTGTAGGGAGGGCTGGAGAAAAACTGTTTTTT. The chain combines TRBV30 with TRBJ1-4; no clear D gene. Per the germline V gene, CDR1 is GTSNPN and CDR2 is SVGIG (reference sequence). The CDR3 extends over 14 amino acids. Deletions cut 0 bases from V and 8 bases from J, with 13 bases between. The variable domain in full, completed from reference TRBV30 and TRBJ1-4, reads SQTIHQWPATLVQPVGSPLSLECTVEGTSNPNLYWYRQAAGRGLQLLFYSVGIGQISSEVPQNLSASRPQDRQFILSSKKLLLSDSGFYLCAWSVGRAGEKLFFGSGTQLSVL.

This rearrangement joins TRBV5-6 to TRBJ2-3; D unclear. The length of the CDR3 is 14 residues. The ends were cut back, 3 bases at V and 5 bases at J, with 13 bases in the middle. Germline lookup yields CDR1 SGHDT and CDR2 YYEEEE. CDR3 sequence (DNA): TGTGCCAGCAGCTCGGGTTTTGGGTTAGATACGCAGTATTTT. This translates into CASSSGFGLDTQYF.

The chain employs TRBV4-1 and TRBJ2-1, with TRBD1 as a possible D gene (6 bases). The germline V gene encodes CDR1 MGHRA and CDR2 YSYEKL. The CDR3 has 14 residues. V was trimmed by 0 bases and J by 8 bases, leaving 11 bases between them. The CDR3 spells CASSQDQGLDEQFF. Written as DNA, the CDR3 is TGCGCCAGCAGCCAAGATCAGGGGTTGGATGAGCAGTTCTTC.

The count of this clone is one. CDR3: CSASLPQTSNQPQHF. Here the CDR3 DNA reads TGCAGTGCTAGTTTGCCACAGACGAGCAATCAGCCCCAGCATTTT. This rearrangement joins TRBV20-1 to TRBJ1-5; D gene ambiguous. With 3 bases removed from V and 1 base from J, the gap between germline ends came to 13 bases. This CDR3 spans 15 amino acids. The germline gives CDR1 DFQATT, CDR2 SNEGSKA (reference sequence).

The V gene is TRBV6-5, the J gene TRBJ1-5, with unresolved D. V lost 6 bases and J lost 2, with 11 bases in between. Germline V gene data show CDR1 as MNHEY and CDR2 as SVGAGI. There are 14 residues in the CDR3. The CDR3 coding sequence is TGTGCCAGCAGGCCGGGCGGGGGCAATCAGCCCCAGCATTTT. It codes for CASRPGGGNQPQHF.

The chain carries TRBV9 and TRBJ1-3, with D tentatively TRBD1 (6 bases). V was pared by 4 bases and J by 2 bases, with 10 bases between. The CDR3 consists of 14 residues. CDR1 SGDLS and CDR2 YYNGEE come from the germline V gene. The CDR3 bases are TGTGCCAGCAGCATTCAGGGGACTGGAAACACCATATATTTT. This codes for CASSIQGTGNTIYF.

The gene calls are TRBV6-6 and TRBJ1-1; TRBD1 is a possible D gene (5 bases). This CDR3 has 13 amino acids. The germline CDR1 and CDR2 sequences are MNHNY and SVGAGI (reference sequence). V dropped 6 bases and J dropped 2 bases, with 10 bases sitting between them. CDR3: CASSRTLNTEAFF. CDR3 bases: TGTGCCAGCAGCCGGACACTTAACACTGAAGCTTTCTTT.

This chain links TRBV28 with TRBJ1-2; 8 nucleotides align to TRBD1. Germline V gene lookup returns CDR1 MDHEN and CDR2 SYDVKM. The length of the CDR3 is 15 residues. After removal of 5 bases from V and 5 bases from J, the junction contained 10 bases not matched to a gene. CDR3 loop: CASSPLGQGSYGYTF. The CDR3 coding sequence is TGTGCCAGCAGTCCACTTGGACAGGGATCTTATGGCTACACCTTC.

The chain couples TRBV2 to TRBJ1-2, with D tentatively TRBD1 (6 bases). This CDR3 contains 15 residues. CDR1 and CDR2 (germline): SNHLY, FYNNEI. The germline V and J ends were trimmed by 1 base and 1 base, with 10 bases remaining between them. CDR3: CASSEEAGDNYGYTF. The DNA for the CDR3 is TGTGCCAGCAGTGAAGAGGCAGGGGATAACTATGGCTACACCTTC.

A remark on this clone: The same CDR3 also results from other DNA sequences found in this sample. The gene calls are TRBV6-5 and TRBJ2-3; 12 nucleotides line up with TRBD2. The germline gives CDR1 MNHEY, CDR2 SVGAGI. After removal of 7 bases from V and 4 bases from J, the junction contained 3 bases not matched to a gene. The CDR3 extends over 14 amino acids. CDR3 residues: CASNRLAGADTQYF. The CDR3 DNA sequence: TGTGCCAGCAACCGACTAGCGGGGGCAGATACGCAGTATTTT.

The table lists this clone with a few counts. The genes are TRBV7-3 and TRBJ1-5, with 9 bases matching TRBD1. Trimming removed 5 bases from V and 5 bases from J; junction bases left unmatched: 4. Germline CDR1 is SGHTA and CDR2 is FQGTGA. The CDR3 length is 14 residues. For the CDR3, the DNA is TGTGCCAGCAGCCAACAGGGGGCGGATCAGCCCCAGCATTTT. Amino acids: CASSQQGADQPQHF.

The rearrangement uses TRBV7-6 and TRBJ2-7; the match to TRBD2 covers 7 bases. Germline CDR1 reads SGHVS; CDR2 reads FNYEAQ. Trimming cost V 8 bases and J 6 bases; bases outside gene matches: 4. The CDR3 is 11 amino acids. CDR3 DNA sequence: TGTGCCAGCGCAGGGAGGGGCGAGCAGTACTTC. Encoded protein: CASAGRGEQYF.

The chain is built from TRBV10-3 and TRBJ2-6; a weak D match, TRBD2 (5 bases). The CDR3 spans 15 residues. V was cut by 6 bases and J by 1 base, with 10 bases left in between. Germline V gene data show CDR1 as ENHRY and CDR2 as SYGVKD. In DNA, the CDR3 is TGTGCCATCAGCTCGGGCGGGTCTGGGGCCAACGTCCTGACTTTC. Translation: CAISSGGSGANVLTF.

In this sample, this clone turned up a few times. The chain couples TRBV6-5 to TRBJ1-2; D gene unclear. V gave up 5 bases and J gave up 5 bases, with 18 bases separating them. The CDR3 contains 15 residues. Germline lookup yields CDR1 MNHEY and CDR2 SVGAGI. CDR3 in DNA: TGTGCCAGCAGTCCAGGAACCCCCCGACGTTATGGCTACACCTTC. Translation gives CASSPGTPRRYGYTF.

V and J are TRBV19 and TRBJ2-7; TRBD1 matches at 8 bases. With V trimmed by 2 bases and J by 0 bases, 9 bases remained unmatched. The germline V gene encodes CDR1 LNHDA and CDR2 SQIVND (reference sequence). This CDR3 is 17 amino acids long. The CDR3 nucleotides are TGTGCCAGTAGTATACGAGGGACAGGCCCCATCTCCTACGAGCAGTACTTC. Amino acids: CASSIRGTGPISYEQYF. Drawing the rest from reference TRBV19 and TRBJ2-7, the complete variable domain is DGGITQSPKYLFRKEGQNVTLSCEQNLNHDAMYWYRQDPGQGLRLIYYSQIVNDFQKGDIAEGYSVSREKKESFPLTVTSAQKNPTAFYLCASSIRGTGPISYEQYFGPGTRLTVT.

A few counts support this clone. This sequence joins TRBV6-5 and TRBJ1-5; 7 bases line up with TRBD1. CDR3 length: 15 residues. CDR1 and CDR2 (germline): MNHEY, SVGAGI. The J segment lost 2 bases and the V segment lost 6 bases, leaving 7 bases of the junction unmatched. CDR3 coding DNA: TGTGCCAGCAGCACCAAAACAGGGGGCAATCAGCCCCAGCATTTT. Its translation: CASSTKTGGNQPQHF.

This sequence joins TRBV3-1 (or the pseudogene TRBV3-2) and TRBJ1-6, with D possibly TRBD1 on 5 matching bases. CDR1 is LGHDT and CDR2 is YNNKEL in the germline V gene (reference sequence). V lost 4 bases to trimming and J lost 7 bases, with 20 bases between them. CDR3 length equals 17 residues. CDR3 sequence: CASSLEGDRPWNSPLHF. CDR3 sequence (DNA): TGTGCCAGCAGCCTAGAAGGGGATAGGCCATGGAATTCACCCCTCCACTTT.

The V gene is TRBV10-2, the J gene TRBJ1-1; maybe TRBD1 (5 bases). Germline assignment: CDR1 WSHSY and CDR2 SAAADI. V was pared by 4 bases and J by 0 bases, with 12 bases between. The CDR3 covers 15 residues. CDR3 sequence: CASSGRGEVNTEAFF. CDR3 nucleotide sequence: TGCGCCAGCAGTGGGCGGGGCGAGGTGAACACTGAAGCTTTCTTT.

The chain couples TRBV7-2 to TRBJ2-4; 8 bases align to TRBD2. The CDR3 consists of 15 residues. Unmatched junction bases numbered 13, after V lost 8 bases and J lost 7 bases. From germline, CDR1 is SGHTA and CDR2 FQGNSA. The CDR3 bases are TGTGCCAGCTGCGCTTGGGCGGGGGGTAAGAACATTCAGTACTTC. It specifies CASCAWAGGKNIQYF.

CDR3 sequence reads: CASSHSFAGGTDTQYF. The CDR3 DNA is TGTGCCAGCAGCCACTCCTTTGCGGGGGGCACAGATACGCAGTATTTT. The genes are TRBV3-1 (or the pseudogene TRBV3-2) and TRBJ2-3; 7 nucleotides match TRBD2. The germline gives CDR1 LGHDT, CDR2 YNNKEL (reference sequence). J lost 1 base, V lost 3 bases, and 7 bases had no gene match. The CDR3 extends over 16 amino acids.